The text below deals with one TCR beta chain. This clonotype was detected ten times or more. What antigen it recognizes has not been identified. Base qualities are not at hand, and no much larger clone is one base apart. To synthesize cDNA, template-switch 5'RACE was performed with a primer carrying a 10-nucleotide random unique molecular identifier so that each TCR transcript was tagged. Every sequencing run covered 15-18 subjects and yielded more than 200 million TCR-beta sequences. The RNeasy kit was used to extract total RNA. The KAPA Real-time Library Amplification kit was used to amplify TCR-beta VDJ regions with primers for the TCR constant region and the 5'RACE anchor. Sample indexes and Illumina adaptors were added in a first PCR, after which library yield was increased in a second PCR. After purification with Ampure beads, the TCR product of roughly 650 bp was size-selected on a 2% E-gel SizeSelection system. Before pooling, libraries had their quality checked on a Bioanalyzer, their concentration measured with Qubit, and their quantity determined with the Kapa Library Quantification kit. An Illumina HiSeq 2500 sequenced the libraries paired-end 2 x 150 bp. To increase sequence diversity, 25-30% phiX was spiked into each library pool. The paper's data handling went like this. The quality-filtered reads were processed with the UMI-based MiGEC pipeline, whose error correction step removed more than 85% of the raw TCR sequences. VDJ genes were aligned to IMGT germline references, and each clonotype was defined by a unique CDR3 amino acid sequence together with V-J genes. VDJtools evaluated clonal expansion, Shannon diversity and CDR3 relatedness (CalcPairwiseDistances, ClusterSamples); CLCbio workbench built phylogenetic trees. Expanded clones were defined as having at least 8 unique UMIs, based on coefficient-of-variation modelling across technical triplicates. TCRdb trimmed the raw reads at Q25, called clones with MiXCR and kept productive beta chains. Every distinct CDR3 protein forms one entry, paired with its most common genes and DNA. TCRdb assigned the V and J calls; the authors' analysis was not used. The sample data list tens of thousands of distinct CDR3 sequences, and roughly 17% of these were observed just once. Together, the top ten hold 6% to 8% of the sample.

The sample is drawn from a study of neurological immune-mediated disorders (dated by TCRdb to the late 2010s). For the wider study: Of the roughly 34 multiple sclerosis patients, some 30 had relapsing-remitting MS and 3 had secondary progressive MS. Peripheral blood TCR-beta repertoires from patients with HTLV-I-associated myelopathy (HAM/TSP), patients with multiple sclerosis, and healthy controls were compared in the study using UMI-based sequencing. Alongside PBMC samples, the set of some 97 TCR-beta libraries contained longitudinal samples, technical triplicates, and paired CD4+ and CD8+ T-cell subsets that had been sorted. The cohort was made up of approximately 65 subjects, consisting of 14 HAM/TSP patients, some 35 multiple sclerosis patients and around 20 healthy controls. What the work shows at the level of the full study, not this receptor alone: No clinical or MRI features were associated with the MS cluster, and the authors said that larger cohorts are needed. In a phylogenetic analysis, the repertoires of 18 out of 34 MS patients fell into a single cluster of related CDR3 sequences, pointing to a possible signature at the repertoire level. No identical CDR3 amino acid sequences were found to be shared among expanded clones across subjects, suggesting that TCR-beta repertoires were private in all groups. TCR clonal expansion was highest in HAM/TSP patients and lowest in MS patients, with MS patients falling below even healthy controls.

TCR libraries for sorted subsets were made from about 1 million sorted CD4+ or CD8+ T cells. Multiple sclerosis patients were enrolled in a US clinical protocol under which disease progression was evaluated by magnetic resonance imaging. Peripheral blood underwent Ficoll-Hypaque density gradient centrifugation to isolate PBMCs, which were then cryopreserved in liquid nitrogen. The study also sequenced paired sorted CD4+ and CD8+ subsets from healthy controls, HAM/TSP patients and MS patients. CDR3 length: 17 amino acids, cysteine to phenylalanine. The retained sequence is limited to the CDR3, 51 bases, with the frame set at the first base. The junction carries 15 bases between V and J, which are trimmed by 0 bases and 3 bases respectively. Based on the germline V gene (reference sequence), the CDR1 and CDR2 sequences are LGHDT and YNNKEL.

The V and J genes are TRBV3-1 and TRBJ2-4; TRBD2 is possibly the D segment (5 matching bases). The sequence derives from a woman younger than 30 with multiple sclerosis. Source material: CD8+ T cells from blood. CDR3 region: CASSQDFPGFGKNIQYF. In nucleotide form, the sequence is TGTGCCAGCAGCCAAGATTTCCCGGGATTTGGCAAAAACATTCAGTACTTC.